These T cell receptor beta chains were read from a single sample in a study of cytomegalovirus exposure and HLA in healthy donors. Profiling relied on immunoSEQ multiplex PCR, and the TCRdb table lists in-frame clones only, not all of them. This sample has 100,000 to 150,000 clones, with more than 65% found just once. Sequencing input: PBMCs. The receptors here all came from a male donor in good health and CMV-seropositive. The CDR3 runs from the conserved cysteine through the conserved F or W. Fields, in order: V gene, clone size, CDR3 length, J gene, D gene, CDR3 DNA, CDR3 protein. D genes are given only for firm matches. Expanded clones are given a class, and other clones once, few, many or no size at all.

TRBV7-6	.	14	TRBJ1-1	TRBD1	TGTGCCAGCAGCTTAGGGACAGGGGTGGCGGAAGCTTTCTTT	CASSLGTGVAEAFF
TRBV13	.	16	TRBJ2-3	.	TGTGCCAGCAGCTTAGGACAGGGCGTAAGCACAGATACGCAGTATTTT	CASSLGQGVSTDTQYF
TRBV27	.	15	TRBJ2-1	TRBD1	TGTGCCAGCAGGCTCGTGGGACAGGGGTACAATGAGCAGTTCTTC	CASRLVGQGYNEQFF
TRBV5-6	few	12	TRBJ2-7	TRBD2	TGTGCCAGCAGCTTCGCAGCGGGGGAGCAGTACTTC	CASSFAAGEQYF
TRBV25-1	.	12	TRBJ2-1	.	TGTGCCACCGAGGACATCTACAATGAGCAGTTCTTC	CATEDIYNEQFF
TRBV19	.	13	TRBJ2-7	TRBD2	TGTGCCAGTAGTCGGGACTACACCTACGAGCAGTACTTC	CASSRDYTYEQYF
TRBV28	.	17	TRBJ1-4	TRBD1	TGTGCCAGCAGTCGAATCTTTACAGGGGATAATAATGAAAAACTGTTTTTT	CASSRIFTGDNNEKLFF
TRBV5-1	.	15	TRBJ2-3	TRBD2	TGCGCCAGCAGCTCGCCGTCTAGCGGGACCGATACGCAGTATTTT	CASSSPSSGTDTQYF
TRBV5-8	.	17	TRBJ2-6	TRBD1	TGTGCCAGCAGCACGGGACAGGGAGGACCTGGGGCCAACGTCCTGACTTTC	CASSTGQGGPGANVLTF
TRBV28	.	13	TRBJ1-5	.	TGTGCCAGCAGTTTAATGGGGCACGCTACCACGCATTTT	CASSLMGHATTHF
TRBV11-2	.	16	TRBJ1-1	.	TGTGCCAGCAGCTTAGTCGTGGGGGGGTGGAACACTGAAGCTTTCTTT	CASSLVVGGWNTEAFF
TRBV19	.	16	TRBJ2-5	TRBD2	TGTGCCAGTAGTATAGTAACCGGCGGGGGGCAAGAGACCCAGTACTTC	CASSIVTGGGQETQYF
TRBV6-5	.	14	TRBJ2-7	.	TGTGCCAGCAGTTTTAGGGGGATTGGCTACGAGCAGTACTTC	CASSFRGIGYEQYF
TRBV19	.	13	TRBJ2-7	.	TGTGCCAGTAGTCAACAGGGTTCTTTCGAGCAGTACTTC	CASSQQGSFEQYF
TRBV6-1	.	15	TRBJ2-6	.	TGTGCCAGCAGTGAAGACGGATCAGGGGCCAACGGCCTGACTTTC	CASSEDGSGANGLTF
TRBV10-3	.	13	TRBJ1-1	.	TGTGCCATCAGTGAGCCCGGGAACACTGAAGCTTTCTTT	CAISEPGNTEAFF
TRBV9	few	15	TRBJ2-5	.	TGTGCCAGCAGCGCCAGAGGGGGAGAGGAGGAGACCCAGTACTTC	CASSARGGEEETQYF
TRBV5-4	.	13	TRBJ2-1	TRBD2	TGTGCCAGCAGCTCGGGACTAGTAGGCGAGCAGTTCTTC	CASSSGLVGEQFF
TRBV7-8	.	14	TRBJ2-7	.	TGTGCCAGCAGCTTAGGTCAGGTCACCTACGAGCAGTACTTC	CASSLGQVTYEQYF
TRBV5-1	.	18	TRBJ2-1	TRBD2	TGCGCCAGCAGCACCCCGGCGGGGGGCCTAGTGGACTACAATGAGCAGTTCTTC	CASSTPAGGLVDYNEQFF
TRBV25-1	few	13	TRBJ1-6	TRBD1	TGTGCCAGCAGTGCTACAGGGGATTCACCCCTCCACTTT	CASSATGDSPLHF
TRBV28	.	12	TRBJ1-3	.	TGTGCCAGCCGGACTCCTGGAAACACCATATATTTT	CASRTPGNTIYF
TRBV28	.	11	TRBJ2-1	.	TGTGCCAGCAGGAGGGAAAATGAGCAGTTCTTC	CASRRENEQFF
TRBV11-2	.	18	TRBJ1-3	TRBD1	TGTGCCAGCAGCCCCGGGACAGGGGGCAGTTGGTCTGGAAACACCATATATTTT	CASSPGTGGSWSGNTIYF
TRBV14	.	17	TRBJ2-3	TRBD2	TGTGCCAGCAGCCAAGATCGGGGCGGGAGAGTCGCAGATACGCAGTATTTT	CASSQDRGGRVADTQYF
TRBV19	.	14	TRBJ1-2	TRBD1	TGTGCCAGTAGTCCGGGACAGGGGGACTATGGCTACACCTTC	CASSPGQGDYGYTF
TRBV4-2	.	15	TRBJ2-7	.	TGTGCCAGCAGCCAACGGGTCAGTAGCTCCTACGAGCAGTACTTC	CASSQRVSSSYEQYF
TRBV4-1	once	15	TRBJ2-3	TRBD2	TGCGCCAGCACCCCGACTAGCGGGGGAACAGATACGCAGTATTTT	CASTPTSGGTDTQYF
TRBV28	.	11	TRBJ1-2	.	TGTGCCAGCAGTATGACTCTTGGCTACACCTTC	CASSMTLGYTF
TRBV6-6	.	15	TRBJ2-1	TRBD2	TGTGCCAGCAGTTACTCTAGCGGGGGATACAATGAGCAGTTCTTC	CASSYSSGGYNEQFF
TRBV25-1	.	12	TRBJ2-7	TRBD1	TGTGCCAGCAGTGGGACAGGGGAGTTGCAGTACTTC	CASSGTGELQYF
TRBV4-2	.	16	TRBJ2-1	TRBD2	TGTGCCAGCAGCCAAGACACTAGCGGGGCCTACAATGAGCAGTTCTTC	CASSQDTSGAYNEQFF
TRBV28	.	14	TRBJ1-2	.	TGTGCCAGCAGTCCCCCTACGGGTCGCTATGGCTACACCTTC	CASSPPTGRYGYTF
TRBV6-5	.	13	TRBJ1-5	.	TGTGCCAGCAGCCCTAGGGGAAGGCAGCCCCAGCATTTT	CASSPRGRQPQHF
TRBV27	.	16	TRBJ2-3	.	TGTGCCAGCAGTTTACACGGGACTGATATAACAGATACGCAGTATTTT	CASSLHGTDITDTQYF
TRBV30	.	15	TRBJ2-2	.	TGTGCCTGGAGTGTAGTACAGGGTAGCACCGGGGAGCTGTTTTTT	CAWSVVQGSTGELFF
TRBV28	.	15	TRBJ2-7	TRBD2	TGTGCCAGCAGTTCCCCTTATCGGGGGGTCTACGAGCAGTACTTC	CASSSPYRGVYEQYF
TRBV6-5	.	15	TRBJ1-2	.	TGTGCCAGCAGCTACCTTGGTCCGACGCCGGGTGGCTACACCTTC	CASSYLGPTPGGYTF
TRBV27	.	16	TRBJ2-6	.	TGTGCCAGCAGTTTGGACCATTTCTCTGGGGCCAACGGCCTGACTTTC	CASSLDHFSGANGLTF
TRBV11-2	.	16	TRBJ1-2	TRBD1	TGTGCCAGCAGCCACATCCGCTCTGGACAGGGCTATGGCTACACCTTC	CASSHIRSGQGYGYTF